Included here is one TCR beta chain sequence, with context. Its antigen is currently unknown. The time point here: week 3, after first cycle of checkpoint inhibitor. One draw preceded checkpoint blockade; another followed its first cycle at week 3. The data stem from a study of blood T cell dynamics during melanoma immunotherapy. Across the whole study: Standard first-line treatment here was pembrolizumab or nivolumab plus ipilimumab in metastatic melanoma. Findings and caveats of the study: Unlike progressors, later disease-control patients had W3 repertoires gaining clonality or diversity.

The table came from immunoSEQ multiplex PCR; TCRdb's copy has only in-frame clones and leaves some out. The sample lists 12,000 or so clones, over 75% occurring once. This sequence originates from a human donor with melanoma. This sample comprised blood, obtained from a patient treated with checkpoint blockade.

CDR3 sequence: CASSIPGPSRGKQYF. The CDR3 DNA sequence: TGTGCCAGTAGTATCCCAGGACCCTCTAGGGGGAAGCAGTACTTC. The chain employs TRBV19 and TRBJ2-7; D may be TRBD1 (6 bases). Germline V gene sequence: CDR1 LNHDA, CDR2 SQIVND (reference sequence). The V end lost 3 bases, the J end lost 8 bases, and 20 bases lay between the germline ends. The CDR3 runs to 15 residues.